Shown below are 32 T cell receptor beta chains from a single sample sequenced in a study of cytomegalovirus exposure and HLA in healthy donors. PCR amplification relied on 60 Vbeta primers (plus 13 Jbeta primers). Method: immunoSEQ multiplex PCR; TCRdb's copy keeps in-frame clones and lacks some. This table has some 80,000 clones, roughly a tenth appearing once. Sequenced input: PBMCs. These receptors all come from a man in his sixties in good health and CMV-seropositive.

The chain links TRBV7-9 to TRBJ2-2; TRBD1 matches at 7 bases. V dropped 5 bases and J dropped 5; count of bases not matched to a gene: 8. CDR3 length: 15 residues. CDR1 and CDR2 (germline): SEHNR, FQNEAQ (reference sequence). In nucleotides, the CDR3 is TGTGCCAGCAGCCCCAGACAGGGAGTTACCGGGGAGCTGTTTTTT. This codes for CASSPRQGVTGELFF. The entire variable domain, with the rest obtained from reference TRBV7-9 and TRBJ2-2, is as follows: DTGVSQNPRHKITKRGQNVTFRCDPISEHNRLYWYRQTLGQGPEFLTYFQNEAQLEKSRLLSDRFSAERPKGSFSTLEIQRTEQGDSAMYLCASSPRQGVTGELFFGEGSRLTVL.

For this clone: Other DNA sequences in the sample encode the same CDR3. The CDR3 nucleotides read TGTGCCAGCAGCGTACAGGGGAACACCTACAATGAGCAGTTCTTC. Amino acids: CASSVQGNTYNEQFF. The chain is built from TRBV9 and TRBJ2-1; D perhaps matches TRBD1 (6 bases). Trimming left V 1 base short and J 2 bases short, with 10 bases between. The CDR3 totals 15 residues. Germline V CDR1 and CDR2: SGDLS, YYNGEE.

This clone was counted between two and nine times. This chain connects TRBV9 to TRBJ1-2, with a tentative D call TRBD1 (6 bases). Germline V gives CDR1 SGDLS, CDR2 YYNGEE. Trimming left V 3 bases short and J 8 bases short, with 14 bases between. This CDR3 region has 13 residues. The CDR3 protein is CASSAVTGTGYTF. DNA of the CDR3: TGTGCCAGCAGCGCCGTTACAGGGACAGGCTACACCTTC.

Only a few counts were recorded for this clone. This CDR3 reads CASSLGSTSGGLDTQYF. DNA for the CDR3: TGTGCCAGCAGCTTAGGGTCGACTAGCGGGGGGCTCGATACGCAGTATTTT. The chain links TRBV7-3 to TRBJ2-3; 13 nucleotides align to TRBD2. Germline V gene lookup returns CDR1 SGHTA and CDR2 FQGTGA. With V trimmed by 2 bases and J by 6 bases, 8 bases remained unmatched. The CDR3 runs to 17 residues.

This clone was seen only a few times. The genes are TRBV9 and TRBJ1-2; tentatively, D is TRBD1 (6 bases). The germline CDR1 and CDR2 sequences are SGDLS and YYNGEE. This CDR3 spans 17 amino acids. The V end was cut by 0 bases, the J end by 7 bases, with 22 bases between. CDR3 bases: TGTGCCAGCAGCGTAGCAGGCTACGGGGGGGGCGTAGGTGGCTACACCTTC. It encodes CASSVAGYGGGVGGYTF. The variable domain in full, with the rest retrieved from reference TRBV9 and TRBJ1-2, is DSGVTQTPKHLITATGQRVTLRCSPRSGDLSVYWYQQSLDQGLQFLIQYYNGEERAKGNILERFSAQQFPDLHSELNLSSLELGDSALYFCASSVAGYGGGVGGYTFGSGTRLTVV.

A few counts support this clone. The chain couples TRBV9 to TRBJ2-1, with 7 bases fitting TRBD1. The trim removed 0 bases at V and 10 bases at J, leaving 7 bases unmatched. Germline V CDR1 and CDR2: SGDLS, YYNGEE. The CDR3 is 14 amino acids. This CDR3 is CASSVGQGQREQFF. The CDR3 DNA follows: TGTGCCAGCAGCGTAGGACAGGGACAGCGGGAGCAGTTCTTC. Combining the CDR3 with reference TRBV9 and TRBJ2-1 gives the whole variable domain DSGVTQTPKHLITATGQRVTLRCSPRSGDLSVYWYQQSLDQGLQFLIQYYNGEERAKGNILERFSAQQFPDLHSELNLSSLELGDSALYFCASSVGQGQREQFFGPGTRLTVL.

The chain uses TRBV30 and TRBJ1-2; D gene unclear. Germline V gene lookup returns CDR1 GTSNPN and CDR2 SVGIG (reference sequence). The CDR3 extends over 11 amino acids. V lost 0 bases to trimming and J lost 7 bases, with 6 bases between them. CDR3 nucleotide sequence: TGTGCCTGGAGTGTACTGGTTGGCTACACCTTC. Protein product: CAWSVLVGYTF.

The chain employs TRBV2 and TRBJ1-2; D is unresolved. V was pared by 0 bases and J by 13 bases, with 12 bases between. The CDR3 is 12 amino acids. Germline V gives CDR1 SNHLY, CDR2 FYNNEI. The CDR3 region has the DNA TGTGCCAGCAGTGAAGCTTTTTTCGGCGGCACCTTC. It codes for CASSEAFFGGTF. The full variable domain, rest sourced from reference TRBV2 and TRBJ1-2, is EPEVTQTPSHQVTQMGQEVILRCVPISNHLYFYWYRQILGQKVEFLVSFYNNEISEKSEIFDDQFSVERPDGSNFTLKIRSTKLEDSAMYFCASSEAFFGGTFGSGTRLTVV.

The genes are TRBV29-1 and TRBJ2-5; a weak D match, TRBD1 (5 bases). The CDR3 consists of 13 residues. Germline V lookup: CDR1 SQVTM, CDR2 ANQGSEA. The V end was cut by 6 bases, the J end by 2 bases, with 13 bases between. The CDR3 region has the DNA TGCAGCGTCCTCCCCAACAGGCAAGAGACCCAGTACTTC. Its translation is CSVLPNRQETQYF.

A few counts support this clone. The rearrangement links TRBV27 to TRBJ1-2, with D possibly TRBD1 on 5 matching bases. V lost 8 bases and J lost 7, with 14 bases in between. Germline V gene lookup returns CDR1 MNHEY and CDR2 SMNVEV (reference sequence). The CDR3 is made up of 12 amino acids. CDR3: CASGAGGGGYTF. CDR3 nucleotide sequence: TGTGCCAGCGGCGCCGGGGGGGGTGGCTACACCTTC.

The chain recombines TRBV28 with TRBJ1-2; D might be TRBD1 (5 bases). CDR3 length: 13 amino acids. Trimming took 7 bases from V and 8 from J, leaving 17 bases between them. Germline lookup yields CDR1 MDHEN and CDR2 SYDVKM. CDR3 in DNA: TGTGCCAGCACCAACTCCAGGGTTGAAGGCTACACCTTC. This codes for CASTNSRVEGYTF.

The V call is TRBV28, the J call TRBJ2-4; the D gene is possibly TRBD2 (5 bases). CDR1 is MDHEN and CDR2 is SYDVKM in the germline V gene. The V gene lost 3 bases and the J gene lost 4 bases, with 13 bases spanning the gap. This CDR3 is built from 15 residues. The CDR3 DNA reads as TGTGCCAGCAGTTTTAGGGAGCCCGCGAAAAACATTCAGTACTTC. It translates to CASSFREPAKNIQYF.

The chain couples TRBV2 to TRBJ2-3, with 7 bases lining up with TRBD1. CDR3 length: 16 residues. V gave up 4 bases and J gave up 2 bases; unmatched junction bases: 9. Germline lookup yields CDR1 SNHLY and CDR2 FYNNEI. CDR3 sequence (DNA): TGTGCCAGCAGTGGAGAAGGGGGCGGACACACAGATACGCAGTATTTT. It codes for CASSGEGGGHTDTQYF.

This sequence joins TRBV5-1 and TRBJ2-3, with unresolved D. Trimming took 0 bases from V and 1 from J, leaving 6 bases between them. CDR3 length: 14 amino acids. The germline gives CDR1 SGHRS, CDR2 YFSETQ. CDR3 loop: CASSLGLRTDTQYF. The CDR3 DNA reads TGCGCCAGCAGCTTGGGACTCCGCACAGATACGCAGTATTTT.

The V gene is TRBV5-8, the J gene TRBJ2-3; the match to TRBD1 covers 9 bases. Germline V CDR1 and CDR2: SGHTS, YDEGEE. The CDR3 runs 14 residues. The V segment lost 4 bases and the J segment 4 bases; nucleotides outside the gene matches: 4. The CDR3 DNA reads TGTGCCAGCAGCGGGCGACAGGGGGCAGATACGCAGTATTTT. Protein product: CASSGRQGADTQYF.

V is TRBV7-9 and J is TRBJ2-3, with 9 bases matching TRBD2. The CDR3 spans 16 residues. Trimming at V came to 4 bases and at J to 4 bases, leaving 9 bases not matched to a gene. The V gene's germline CDR1 is SEHNR and CDR2 FQNEAQ (reference sequence). The CDR3 reads CASSSLRGLAPDTQYF. Written as DNA, the CDR3 is TGTGCCAGCAGCTCCCTAAGGGGACTAGCTCCAGATACGCAGTATTTT.

In this sample, this clone turned up a few times. This same CDR3 is encoded by further DNA sequences in the sample. The chain combines TRBV19 with TRBJ2-1; 8 bases fit TRBD2. Germline values: CDR1 LNHDA, CDR2 SQIVND (reference sequence). The V and J ends lost 6 bases and 7 bases, in that order; junction bases with no gene match: 11. This CDR3 has 15 residues. The CDR3 sequence: CASSGPGLGGNEQFF. The CDR3 DNA reads TGTGCCAGTAGCGGACCGGGACTAGGGGGGAATGAGCAGTTCTTC.

In nucleotides, the CDR3 is TGCGCCAGCAGCCAGGACACCGGGACTATGAATGAGCAGTTCTTC. It is translated as CASSQDTGTMNEQFF. This chain uses TRBV5-1 with TRBJ2-1; 7 bases agree with TRBD2. The CDR3 runs to 15 residues. The germline V gene has CDR1 SGHRS and CDR2 YFSETQ. V lost 4 bases, J lost 7 bases, and 11 bases stayed unmatched.

This clone occurred a few times. The chain uses TRBV6-5 and TRBJ1-5; D gene uncertain. CDR1 and CDR2 (germline): MNHEY, SVGAGI. This CDR3 spans 15 amino acids. V was cut by 0 bases and J by 1 base, with 7 bases left in between. In nucleotides, the CDR3 is TGTGCCAGCAGTTACTCAAGAGGGAGCAATCAGCCCCAGCATTTT. It yields the protein CASSYSRGSNQPQHF.

This clone has only a few counts. The rearrangement uses TRBV5-8 and TRBJ1-4; unclear D gene. V lost 1 base to trimming and J lost 0 bases, with 10 bases between them. CDR3 size: 16 residues. Germline V gene sequence: CDR1 SGHTS, CDR2 YDEGEE. This chain's CDR3 is CASSLRGSATNEKLFF. CDR3 bases: TGTGCCAGCAGCTTGAGAGGGTCTGCAACTAATGAAAAACTGTTTTTT.

The V call is TRBV7-3, the J call TRBJ2-6, with a tentative D call TRBD1 (5 bases). V was shortened by 2 bases and J by 2 bases, with 7 bases between the two germline ends. Germline assignment: CDR1 SGHTA and CDR2 FQGTGA. This CDR3 has 15 residues. CDR3 in DNA: TGTGCCAGCAGCTTAGACAGTGCTGGGGCCAACGTCCTGACTTTC. Translation: CASSLDSAGANVLTF.

This clone has only a few counts. This chain uses TRBV9 with TRBJ2-7; D is possibly TRBD2 (5 bases). Germline lookup yields CDR1 SGDLS and CDR2 YYNGEE. This CDR3 has 13 residues. Deletions cut 0 bases from V and 5 bases from J, with 9 bases between. CDR3 sequence (DNA): TGTGCCAGCAGCGTAGTTACTAGTCACGAGCAGTACGTC. Protein product: CASSVVTSHEQYV.

This clone was recorded a few times. The chain employs TRBV29-1 and TRBJ2-1; perhaps TRBD2 as D (6 bases). Germline values: CDR1 SQVTM, CDR2 ANQGSEA. The CDR3 contains 11 residues. V lost 3 bases, J lost 10 bases, and 10 bases lay in between. The CDR3 reads CSVERGLEQFF. The CDR3 region has the DNA TGCAGCGTTGAGCGGGGTCTCGAGCAGTTCTTC.

The rearrangement links TRBV30 to TRBJ2-2; 9 bases align to TRBD1. V gave up 0 bases and J gave up 6 bases; unmatched junction bases: 5. The length of the CDR3 is 15 residues. The germline V gene encodes CDR1 GTSNPN and CDR2 SVGIG (reference sequence). The chain's CDR3 is CAWSVNRGQSGELFF. Here the CDR3 DNA reads TGTGCCTGGAGTGTCAACAGGGGGCAATCCGGGGAGCTGTTTTTT.

The chain has TRBV28 and TRBJ2-5; D is perhaps TRBD1 (5 bases). Per germline, CDR1 MDHEN and CDR2 SYDVKM. The V and J ends lost 5 bases and 5 bases respectively, with 6 bases between them. The CDR3 has 11 residues. CDR3 sequence reads: CASSPGETQYF. The CDR3 nucleotides are TGTGCCAGCAGTCCAGGGGAGACCCAGTACTTC.

This clone showed up just a few times. V is TRBV7-2 and J is TRBJ2-6; D gene unclear. The ends were cut back, 1 base at V and 1 base at J, with 14 bases in the middle. There are 18 residues in the CDR3. Germline CDR1 reads SGHTA; CDR2 reads FQGNSA. CDR3 coding DNA: TGTGCCAGCAGCTTAGATAACCCAGGTACTTCTGGGGCCAACGTCCTGACTTTC. Translating it yields CASSLDNPGTSGANVLTF.

This clone was seen only a few times. The V call is TRBV5-1, the J call TRBJ2-5; weak D call: TRBD2 (6 bases). Germline V gene data show CDR1 as SGHRS and CDR2 as YFSETQ. This CDR3 is 14 amino acids long. V was cut by 0 bases and J by 1 base, with 7 bases left in between. CDR3 nucleotides: TGCGCCAGCAGCTTGGAGGGACTCCAAGAGACCCAGTACTTC. It encodes CASSLEGLQETQYF.

J is TRBJ2-5 and V is TRBV19, with D perhaps TRBD1 (6 bases). The V and J ends lost 4 bases and 3 bases respectively, with 9 bases between them. CDR1 is LNHDA, CDR2 SQIVND, per germline (reference sequence). The length of the CDR3 is 13 residues. CDR3 nucleotides: TGTGCCAGTAGTAGGGGGCAGAAAGAGACCCAGTACTTC. This encodes CASSRGQKETQYF.

V is TRBV4-2 and J is TRBJ2-1; 7 positions agree with TRBD2. The CDR3 sequence is 16 residues long. The germline V gene has CDR1 LGHNA and CDR2 YNFKEQ. V gave up 3 bases and J gave up 0 bases; unmatched junction bases: 5. The CDR3: CASSQLGGGSYNEQFF. The CDR3 bases are TGTGCCAGCAGCCAGCTTGGGGGGGGCTCCTACAATGAGCAGTTCTTC.

The chain links TRBV5-1 to TRBJ2-1; D not certain. CDR3 length equals 14 residues. V was trimmed by 0 bases and J by 4 bases, leaving 8 bases between them. Germline CDR1 SGHRS, CDR2 YFSETQ. The CDR3 DNA sequence: TGCGCCAGCAGCTTGGTCCTCCAGTACAATGAGCAGTTCTTC. It translates to CASSLVLQYNEQFF.

This clone was seen a handful of times. The genes are TRBV2 and TRBJ2-7; 7 bases agree with TRBD1. Germline CDR1 is SNHLY and CDR2 is FYNNEI. This CDR3 comprises 15 residues. The V segment lost 6 bases and the J segment 2 bases; nucleotides outside the gene matches: 10. CDR3 bases: TGTGCCAGCAGCTCTACAGGGGCTGGGGCCTACGAGCAGTACTTC. Translated: CASSSTGAGAYEQYF.

This clone was found a few times. The chain combines TRBV7-9 with TRBJ1-3, with no clear D. Trimming pared 5 bases from V and 4 bases from J, leaving 6 bases between. Germline V gene data show CDR1 as SEHNR and CDR2 as FQNEAQ (reference sequence). This CDR3 is 12 amino acids long. The CDR3 sequence: CASSQRGNTIYF. CDR3 bases: TGTGCCAGCAGCCAGCGGGGAAACACCATATATTTT.